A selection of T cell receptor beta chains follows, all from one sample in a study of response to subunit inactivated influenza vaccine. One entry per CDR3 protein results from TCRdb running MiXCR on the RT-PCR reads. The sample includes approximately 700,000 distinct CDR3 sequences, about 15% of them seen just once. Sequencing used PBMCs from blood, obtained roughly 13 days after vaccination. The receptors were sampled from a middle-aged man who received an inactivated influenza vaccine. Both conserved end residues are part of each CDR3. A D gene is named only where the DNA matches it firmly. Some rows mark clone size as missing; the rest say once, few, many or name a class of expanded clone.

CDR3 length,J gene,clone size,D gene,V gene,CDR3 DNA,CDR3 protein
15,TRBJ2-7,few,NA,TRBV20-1,TGCAGTGCTAGAGGGGCTACCAATACACCCTACGAGCAGTACTTC,CSARGATNTPYEQYF
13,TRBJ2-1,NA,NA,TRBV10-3,TGTGCCACCCGGGAGAACTCGGGGAATGAGCAGTTCTTC,CATRENSGNEQFF
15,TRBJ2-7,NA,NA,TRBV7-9,TGTGCCAGCAGCTTAGGGGGCGGCCCGATCTACGAGCAGTACTTC,CASSLGGGPIYEQYF
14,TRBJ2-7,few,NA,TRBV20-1,TGCAGTGCTAGAGATAGAACAACCCTCTACGAGCAGTACTTC,CSARDRTTLYEQYF
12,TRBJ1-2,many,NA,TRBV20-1,TGCAGTGCTAGGGTCAGGACATATGGCTACACCTTC,CSARVRTYGYTF
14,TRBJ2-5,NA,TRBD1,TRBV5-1,TGCGCCAGCAGCTCCTGGACAGGGGGAGAGACCCAGTACTTC,CASSSWTGGETQYF
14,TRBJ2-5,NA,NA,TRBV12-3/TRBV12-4,TGTGCCAGCATGGCGCAGGGGTTTACGGAGACCCAGTACTTC,CASMAQGFTETQYF
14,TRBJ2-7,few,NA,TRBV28,TGTGCCAGCGCCCTGCGGGTAGACCTCTACGAGCAGTACTTC,CASALRVDLYEQYF
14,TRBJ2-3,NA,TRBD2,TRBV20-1,TGCAGCGGGACTAGCGGGGGGGGTTTAGATACGCAGTATTTT,CSGTSGGGLDTQYF
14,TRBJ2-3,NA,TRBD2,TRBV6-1,TGTGCCAGCAGCACGGGGGGGAGCACAGATACGCAGTATTTT,CASSTGGSTDTQYF
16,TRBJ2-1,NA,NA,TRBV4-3,TGCGCCAGCAGCCAAACCGGGGGGCGGGGTCACAATGAGCAGTTCTTC,CASSQTGGRGHNEQFF
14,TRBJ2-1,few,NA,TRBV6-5,TGTGCCAGCAGTTACGGCCGGATATACAATGAGCAGTTCTTC,CASSYGRIYNEQFF
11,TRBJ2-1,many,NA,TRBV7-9,TGTGCCAGCGAGCCTGTCGGTGAGCAGTTCTTC,CASEPVGEQFF
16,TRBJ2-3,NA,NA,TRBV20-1,TGCAGTGCTAGTTCCGTAGCGTATTCTAGCGCAGATACGCAGTATTTT,CSASSVAYSSADTQYF
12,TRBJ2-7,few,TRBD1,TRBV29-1,TGCAGCGCTTCGACAGGGACCTACGAGCAGTACTTC,CSASTGTYEQYF
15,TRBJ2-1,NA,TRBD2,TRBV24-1,TGTGCCACCAGTGATTTGGGGACTACCTACAATGAGCAGTTCTTC,CATSDLGTTYNEQFF
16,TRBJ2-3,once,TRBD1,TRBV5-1,TGCGCCAGCAGCTTGGAACAGGGGGCAATCCCAGATACGCAGTATTTT,CASSLEQGAIPDTQYF
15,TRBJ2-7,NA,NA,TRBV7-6,TGTGCCAGCAGCCCCAGGCTGGATTTCTCCTACGAGCAGTACTTC,CASSPRLDFSYEQYF
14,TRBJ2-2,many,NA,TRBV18,TGTGCCAGCTCAACGGGGGCGCTGACCGGGGAGCTGTTTTTT,CASSTGALTGELFF
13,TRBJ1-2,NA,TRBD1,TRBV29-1,TGCAGCGTTACACGACAGGGGCGTGATGGCTACACCTTC,CSVTRQGRDGYTF
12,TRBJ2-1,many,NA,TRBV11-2,TGTGCCAGCAGCTCAGGAGTGAGTGAGCAGTTCTTC,CASSSGVSEQFF
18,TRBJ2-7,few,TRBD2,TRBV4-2,TGTGCCAGCAGCCAAGAGGGACCTGGGGCTAGCGGTCCCTACGAGCAGTACTTC,CASSQEGPGASGPYEQYF
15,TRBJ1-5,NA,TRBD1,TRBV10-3,TGTGCCATCAGTTCCACAGGGGGGATCTATCAGCCCCAGCATTTT,CAISSTGGIYQPQHF
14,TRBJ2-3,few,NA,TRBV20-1,TGCAGTGCCCCAACGGCGTTCTACACAGATACGCAGTATTTT,CSAPTAFYTDTQYF
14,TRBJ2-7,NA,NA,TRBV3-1,TGTGCCAGCAGCCGCATACAGGGCCGCTACGAGCAGTACTTC,CASSRIQGRYEQYF
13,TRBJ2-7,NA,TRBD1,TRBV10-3,TGTGCCGTCCGGGACAGAAATTACTACGAGCAGTACTTC,CAVRDRNYYEQYF
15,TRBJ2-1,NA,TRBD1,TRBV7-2,TGTGCCAGCAGCTTGGGACAGGGACATTGGAATGAGCAGTTCTTC,CASSLGQGHWNEQFF
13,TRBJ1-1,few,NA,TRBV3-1,TGTGCCAGCAGCCAAAGGGAATACACTGAAGCTTTCTTT,CASSQREYTEAFF